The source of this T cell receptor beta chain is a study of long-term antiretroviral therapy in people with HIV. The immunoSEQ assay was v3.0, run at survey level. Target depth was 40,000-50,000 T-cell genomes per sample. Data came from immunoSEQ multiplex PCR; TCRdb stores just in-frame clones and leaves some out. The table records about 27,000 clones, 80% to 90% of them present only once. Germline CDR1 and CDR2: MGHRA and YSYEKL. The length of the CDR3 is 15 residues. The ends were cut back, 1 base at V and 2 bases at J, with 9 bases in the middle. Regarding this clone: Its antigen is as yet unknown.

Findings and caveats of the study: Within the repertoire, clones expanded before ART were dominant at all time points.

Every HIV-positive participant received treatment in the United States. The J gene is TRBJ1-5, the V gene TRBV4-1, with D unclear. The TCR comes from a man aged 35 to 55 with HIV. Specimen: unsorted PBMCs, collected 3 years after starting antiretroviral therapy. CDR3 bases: TGCGCCAGCAGCCAAGGTCGTGGGGGCAATCAGCCCCAGCATTTT. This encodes CASSQGRGGNQPQHF.